This TCR beta chain stems from a study of T cell clonality in common variable immunodeficiency. The study, taken as a whole, reports: Shared TCRbeta clones were fewer between CVID subjects than controls. CVID subjects showed higher TCRbeta clonality than healthy controls.

This clone was picked up a small number of times. The antigen is undetermined. The read is 3 residues too short to cover the CDR3 end, so that end is filled in from the germline J gene. The data were produced by immunoSEQ multiplex PCR, yet TCRdb's version contains in-frame clones alone and is incomplete. There are tens of thousands of clones in the sample, none observed a single time. The germline V and J ends were trimmed by 1 base and 5 bases, with 15 bases remaining between them. From germline, CDR1 is SGHTA and CDR2 FQGNSA. The CDR3 runs to 15 residues. Patients and controls were mostly of Caucasian heritage. Each donor provided about 4.5 to 8.5 ml of heparinized whole blood.

This sequence originates from a person aged 18 to 75 in good health. Sequences were obtained from peripheral blood mononuclear cells. V and J are TRBV7-2 and TRBJ2-7, with D tentatively TRBD1 (6 bases). This CDR3 is CASSLVMGAGDEQYF. The covered CDR3 bases are TGTGCCAGCAGCTTAGTCATGGGGGCTGGAGACGAG.